These 24 T cell receptor beta chains share one sample of origin, sequenced in a study of blood T cell repertoires in COVID-19. Assay: immunoSEQ multiplex PCR; the TCRdb copy retains only in-frame clones and omits some. This repertoire shows tens of thousands of clones, approximately 82% found once; its top ten account for 6% to 7.5%. Material for sequencing was peripheral blood. The receptor set was obtained from a man aged 45-65 years with active or convalescent COVID-19.

The CDR3 reads CASSIGRTSGDNKNIQYF. The CDR3 DNA reads TGTGCCAGTAGTATAGGTCGGACTAGCGGGGATAACAAAAACATTCAGTACTTC. This chain connects TRBV19 to TRBJ2-4, with 12 bases lining up with TRBD2. Trimming removed 1 base from V and 3 bases from J; junction bases left unmatched: 7. Germline CDR1 reads LNHDA; CDR2 reads SQIVND (reference sequence). This CDR3 has 18 amino acids.

The rearrangement uses TRBV19 and TRBJ2-7; 7 nucleotides line up with TRBD1. The CDR3 has 13 amino acids. Germline CDR1 LNHDA, CDR2 SQIVND (reference sequence). V shed 6 bases and J 3 bases; nucleotides not matched to a gene: 5. CDR3 in DNA: TGTGCCAGTAGAAATCAGGGGGACTACGAGCAGTACTTC. This sequence encodes CASRNQGDYEQYF.

V usage is TRBV4-1 and J usage is TRBJ2-3; unclear D gene. Trimming removed 3 bases from V and 1 base from J, with 8 bases in between. The germline gives CDR1 MGHRA, CDR2 YSYEKL. There are 14 residues in the CDR3. In nucleotides, the CDR3 is TGCGCCAGCAGCCATGCGCCCCGCACAGATACGCAGTATTTT. It yields the protein CASSHAPRTDTQYF.

The chain combines TRBV10-1 with TRBJ2-3; D gene ambiguous. Trimming stripped 2 bases from V and 2 bases from J, with 11 bases between. This CDR3 has 15 amino acids. Germline CDR1 WNHNN, CDR2 SYGVQD (reference sequence). The CDR3 sequence is CASSEEAYPTDTQYF. In DNA, the CDR3 is TGCGCCAGCAGTGAGGAGGCTTATCCCACAGATACGCAGTATTTT.

This chain links TRBV10-3 with TRBJ1-3, with D possibly TRBD1 on 6 matching bases. The CDR3 is 12 amino acids. Germline CDR1 reads ENHRY; CDR2 reads SYGVKD. V dropped 8 bases and J dropped 9 bases, with 14 bases sitting between them. Here the CDR3 reads CAIGLDRLTIYF. The CDR3 coding sequence is TGTGCCATCGGGCTTGACAGGCTCACCATATATTTT.

This chain uses TRBV5-6 with TRBJ1-5; TRBD1 is a possible D gene (5 bases). V dropped 0 bases and J dropped 0 bases, with 7 bases sitting between them. The CDR3 is 15 residues long. Germline assignment: CDR1 SGHDT and CDR2 YYEEEE. CDR3 sequence reads: CASSLGQNSNQPQHF. The CDR3 DNA follows: TGTGCCAGCAGCTTGGGACAGAATAGCAATCAGCCCCAGCATTTT.

The chain links TRBV19 to TRBJ2-3; D possibly corresponds to TRBD2 (5 bases). The V gene's germline CDR1 is LNHDA and CDR2 SQIVND (reference sequence). With 4 bases removed from V and 2 bases from J, the gap between germline ends came to 16 bases. CDR3 size: 16 residues. The CDR3, as DNA: TGTGCCAGTAGTAAGGCCGAGGACTGGTACACAGATACGCAGTATTTT. It specifies CASSKAEDWYTDTQYF.

CDR3 sequence reads: CASSGPPPGDEQFF. DNA of the CDR3: TGTGCCAGCAGCGGACCACCTCCGGGGGATGAGCAGTTCTTC. The genes are TRBV7-8 and TRBJ2-1, with a weak D call TRBD2 (6 bases). V lost 5 bases and J 8 bases, leaving 16 bases between the germline ends. The CDR3 covers 14 residues. Germline V gene sequence: CDR1 SGHVS, CDR2 FQNEAQ.

V and J are TRBV28 and TRBJ1-5; tentatively, D is TRBD1 (5 bases). Per the germline V gene, CDR1 is MDHEN and CDR2 is SYDVKM. The CDR3 is 12 residues long. V was trimmed by 2 bases and J by 10 bases, leaving 9 bases between them. The CDR3 nucleotides are TGTGCCAGCAGTTTAGGGGGGACTCCCCAGCATTTT. Protein sequence: CASSLGGTPQHF. Variable domain in full (rest from reference TRBV28 and TRBJ1-5): DVKVTQSSRYLVKRTGEKVFLECVQDMDHENMFWYRQDPGLGLRLIYFSYDVKMKEKGDIPEGYSVSREKKERFSLILESASTNQTSMYLCASSLGGTPQHFGDGTRLSIL.

V is TRBV11-2 and J is TRBJ1-1, with D hard to call. CDR3 length: 15 residues. The V gene's germline CDR1 is SGHAT and CDR2 FQNNGV. V dropped 1 base and J dropped 0 bases, with 9 bases sitting between them. CDR3 amino acids: CASSLVSGMNTEAFF. In DNA, the CDR3 is TGTGCCAGCAGCTTAGTAAGCGGCATGAACACTGAAGCTTTCTTT.

This chain uses TRBV19 with TRBJ1-3; 8 bases fit TRBD1. The trim removed 6 bases at V and 4 bases at J, leaving 5 bases unmatched. The CDR3 loop spans 14 amino acids. CDR1 is LNHDA and CDR2 is SQIVND in the germline V gene (reference sequence). In DNA form, the CDR3 reads TGTGCCAGTAGCCGACAGGGGCAAGGAAACACCATATATTTT. This translates into CASSRQGQGNTIYF.

The chain uses TRBV5-6 and TRBJ2-5; 9 positions match TRBD2. This CDR3 has 15 amino acids. The J segment lost 5 bases and the V segment lost 0 bases, leaving 5 bases of the junction unmatched. In germline, CDR1 is SGHDT, CDR2 YYEEEE. CDR3 nucleotides: TGTGCCAGCAGCTTGGGGCGGGGGGGCCCGGAGACCCAGTACTTC. It translates to CASSLGRGGPETQYF.

J is TRBJ2-5 and V is TRBV4-2, with D possibly TRBD2 on 7 matching bases. This CDR3 comprises 15 residues. CDR1 is LGHNA and CDR2 is YNFKEQ in the germline V gene. V shed 0 bases and J shed 4 bases, with 12 bases lying between them. DNA for the CDR3: TGTGCCAGCAGCCAAGAGGGCGGGGGCGGAGAGACCCAGTACTTC. This gives the protein CASSQEGGGGETQYF.

The rearrangement links TRBV27 to TRBJ1-2, with D unclear. V was pared by 4 bases and J by 2 bases, with 8 bases between. This CDR3 contains 13 residues. Germline loops: CDR1 MNHEY, CDR2 SMNVEV (reference sequence). The CDR3 coding sequence is TGTGCCAGCAGTTCCACAGTAAACTATGGCTACACCTTC. Translated, it gives CASSSTVNYGYTF.

This chain connects TRBV4-1 to TRBJ2-6, with 9 bases matching TRBD2. J gave up 0 bases and V 5 bases, and 5 bases lay outside the gene matches. CDR1 MGHRA and CDR2 YSYEKL come from the germline V gene. This CDR3 contains 17 residues. CDR3 nucleotides: TGCGCCAGCAGCAGACTAGCGGTACCCTCTGGGGCCAACGTCCTGACTTTC. It is translated as CASSRLAVPSGANVLTF.

V is TRBV12-3 or TRBV12-4 and J is TRBJ2-2; D is ambiguous. The CDR3 is made up of 12 amino acids. V gave up 6 bases and J gave up 7 bases, with 9 bases separating them. Written as DNA, the CDR3 is TGTGCCAGCAGAAGAACGGTCGGGGAGCTGTTTTTT. Residues: CASRRTVGELFF.

The genes are TRBV5-1 and TRBJ2-5; D ambiguous. This CDR3 comprises 13 residues. Looked up from germline, CDR1 is SGHRS and CDR2 is YFSETQ. V was cut by 2 bases and J by 7 bases, with 12 bases left in between. The CDR3 loop is CASSFGSSGTQYF. The CDR3 DNA reads as TGCGCCAGCAGCTTCGGGTCCTCCGGGACCCAGTACTTC. Full variable domain (outside the CDR3, taken from reference TRBV5-1 and TRBJ2-5): KAGVTQTPRYLIKTRGQQVTLSCSPISGHRSVSWYQQTPGQGLQFLFEYFSETQRNKGNFPGRFSGRQFSNSRSEMNVSTLELGDSALYLCASSFGSSGTQYFGPGTRLLVL.

The chain joins TRBV9 to TRBJ1-3; D is perhaps TRBD1 (6 bases). CDR1 and CDR2 from the germline V gene are SGDLS and YYNGEE. The V and J ends lost 3 bases and 4 bases respectively, with 8 bases between them. This CDR3 contains 13 residues. CDR3 protein: CASSEGTGNTIYF. The CDR3 bases are TGTGCCAGCAGCGAGGGGACAGGAAACACCATATATTTT.

The gene calls are TRBV7-8 and TRBJ2-3; D not certain. CDR1 is SGHVS, CDR2 FQNEAQ, per germline. V was trimmed by 5 bases and J by 6 bases, leaving 9 bases between them. The CDR3 sequence is 12 residues long. Here the CDR3 DNA reads TGTGCCAGCAGCCCCTCAGCGGATACGCAGTATTTT. It codes for CASSPSADTQYF. Filled out from reference TRBV7-8 and TRBJ2-3, the complete variable domain reads GAGVSQSPRYKVAKRGQDVALRCDPISGHVSLFWYQQALGQGPEFLTYFQNEAQLDKSGLPSDRFFAERPEGSVSTLKIQRTQQEDSAVYLCASSPSADTQYFGPGTRLTVL.

DNA of the CDR3: TGCGCCAGCAGTTCTGGACAGGGTGGGAACACCGGGGAGCTGTTTTTT. It translates to CASSSGQGGNTGELFF. The chain is built from TRBV5-1 and TRBJ2-2, with TRBD1 matching 8 bases. V lost 5 bases and J lost 1; bases outside the gene matches: 7. This CDR3 region has 16 residues. The germline V gene encodes CDR1 SGHRS and CDR2 YFSETQ.

CDR3 bases: TGTGCCAGCAGCCAATTAGCGGGGTATGAGACCCAGTACTTC. Its translation is CASSQLAGYETQYF. The gene calls are TRBV14 and TRBJ2-5; 8 nucleotides align to TRBD2. CDR3 size: 14 residues. In germline, CDR1 is SGHDN, CDR2 FVKESK. V dropped 2 bases and J dropped 5; count of bases not matched to a gene: 4.

The V gene is TRBV28, the J gene TRBJ2-2; 7 nucleotides align to TRBD1. Germline CDR1 MDHEN, CDR2 SYDVKM. This CDR3 region has 15 residues. The V gene end was trimmed by 7 bases and the J gene end by 7 bases; junction bases not matched to a gene: 12. CDR3 protein: CASTVTGYGNGELFF. As DNA, the CDR3 is TGTGCCAGCACCGTGACAGGGTACGGTAACGGGGAGCTGTTTTTT.

V gene TRBV18 combines with J gene TRBJ1-1, with unresolved D. Trimming took 1 base from V and 4 from J, leaving 10 bases between them. CDR1 and CDR2 (germline): KGHSH, LQKENI. The CDR3 runs 14 residues. The CDR3 region has the DNA TGTGCCAGCTCACCACAGGGCGAGGGCACTGAAGCTTTCTTT. This encodes CASSPQGEGTEAFF.

For this clone: At the DNA level, this CDR3 is encoded by other sequences in the same sample as well. This rearrangement joins TRBV7-9 to TRBJ1-4, with D perhaps TRBD1 (5 bases). The germline V and J ends were trimmed by 1 base and 2 bases, with 11 bases remaining between them. The CDR3 consists of 16 residues. CDR1 and CDR2 from the germline V gene are SEHNR and FQNEAQ (reference sequence). DNA for the CDR3: TGTGCCAGCAGCTTAGTTTCCGGGACTACTAATGAAAAACTGTTTTTT. This sequence encodes CASSLVSGTTNEKLFF.